This T cell receptor beta chain was captured in a study of T cells expressing NK-cell markers. As for the study in general: Beta-chain profiling covered CD3+CD56+NKG2C+, CD3+CD56+NKG2C- and CD3+CD56-NKG2C+ sorted subsets. Study-wide results and caveats: Questions lingered over whether expanded NKG2C+ T cell clones were HCMV-specific.

Points on this clonotype: The target antigen is unknown.

TCRdb reprocessed the 5' RACE reads; each CDR3 protein has one entry and no DNA is given. The repertoire table contains 300,000 or so distinct CDR3 sequences. Germline assignment: CDR1 SGDLS and CDR2 YYNGEE. The CDR3 runs to 13 residues. Sequencing was performed on blood T cells: a sorted CD56 or NKG2C T cell subset, CD4+ or CD8+ T cells, or bulk PBMC T cells (not recorded which). The rearrangement joins TRBV9 to TRBJ2-1; TCRdb calls TRBD2, which cannot be checked without DNA. The TCR comes from a woman between 18 and 70 years old in good health. CDR3 in amino acids: CASSRPSGNEQFF.